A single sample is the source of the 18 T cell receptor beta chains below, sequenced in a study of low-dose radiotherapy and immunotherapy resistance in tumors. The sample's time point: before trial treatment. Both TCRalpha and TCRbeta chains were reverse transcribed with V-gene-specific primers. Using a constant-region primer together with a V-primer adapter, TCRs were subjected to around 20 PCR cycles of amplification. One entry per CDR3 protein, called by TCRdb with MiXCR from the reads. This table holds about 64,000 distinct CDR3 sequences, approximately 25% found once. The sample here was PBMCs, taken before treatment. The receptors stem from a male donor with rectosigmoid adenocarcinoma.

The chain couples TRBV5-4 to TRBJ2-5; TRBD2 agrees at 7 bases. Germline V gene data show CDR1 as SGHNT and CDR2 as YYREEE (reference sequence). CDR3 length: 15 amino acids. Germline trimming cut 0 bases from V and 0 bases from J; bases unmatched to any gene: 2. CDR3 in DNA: TGTGCCAGCAGCTTGGGGGAGGGCTACCAAGAGACCCAGTACTTC. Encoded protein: CASSLGEGYQETQYF.

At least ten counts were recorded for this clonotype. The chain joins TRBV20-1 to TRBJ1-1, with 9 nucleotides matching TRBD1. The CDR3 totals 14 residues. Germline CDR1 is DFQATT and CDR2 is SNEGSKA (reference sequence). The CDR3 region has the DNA TGCAGATTTTACAGGGGGCCCGGGGGACCTGAAGCTTTCTTT. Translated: CRFYRGPGGPEAFF.

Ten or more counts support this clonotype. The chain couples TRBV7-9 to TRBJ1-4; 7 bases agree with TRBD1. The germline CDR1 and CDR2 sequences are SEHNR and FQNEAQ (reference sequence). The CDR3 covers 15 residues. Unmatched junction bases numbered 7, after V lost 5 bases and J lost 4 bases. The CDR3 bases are TGTGCCAGCAGCACCACTACAGGGGTTAATGAAAAACTGTTTTTT. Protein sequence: CASSTTTGVNEKLFF.

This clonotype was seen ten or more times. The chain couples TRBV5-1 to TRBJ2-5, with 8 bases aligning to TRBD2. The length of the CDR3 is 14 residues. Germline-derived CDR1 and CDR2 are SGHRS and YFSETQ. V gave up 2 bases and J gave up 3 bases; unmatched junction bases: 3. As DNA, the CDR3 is TGCGCCAGCAGCTTTAGCGGGGTCGAAGAGACCCAGTACTTC. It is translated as CASSFSGVEETQYF.

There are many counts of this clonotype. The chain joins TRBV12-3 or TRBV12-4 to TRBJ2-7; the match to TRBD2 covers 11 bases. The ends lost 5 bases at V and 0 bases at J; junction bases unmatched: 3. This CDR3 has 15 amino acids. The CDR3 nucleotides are TGTGCCAGCAGTGTCACTAGCGGGAGCTCCTACGAGCAGTACTTC. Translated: CASSVTSGSSYEQYF.

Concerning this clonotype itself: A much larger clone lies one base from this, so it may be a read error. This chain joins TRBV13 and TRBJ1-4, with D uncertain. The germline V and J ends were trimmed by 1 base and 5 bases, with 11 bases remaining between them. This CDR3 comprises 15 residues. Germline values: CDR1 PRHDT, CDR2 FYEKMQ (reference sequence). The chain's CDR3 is CASSLVPGSNEKLFF. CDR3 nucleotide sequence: TGTGCCAGCAGCTTAGTGCCCGGGAGCAATGAAAAACTGTTTTTT.

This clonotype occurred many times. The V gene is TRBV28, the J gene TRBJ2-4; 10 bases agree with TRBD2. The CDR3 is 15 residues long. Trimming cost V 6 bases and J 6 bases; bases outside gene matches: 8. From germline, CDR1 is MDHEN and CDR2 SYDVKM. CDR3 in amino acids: CASSRTSGSVNIQYF. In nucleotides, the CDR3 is TGTGCCAGCAGCAGGACTAGCGGTTCAGTAAACATTCAGTACTTC.

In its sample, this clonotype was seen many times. CDR3 nucleotides: TGTGCCAGCAGGGCAGGGGCGTATAGTGGGTACTTC. It specifies CASRAGAYSGYF. V gene TRBV5-8 combines with J gene TRBJ2-7; a weak D match, TRBD1 (6 bases). The CDR3 runs to 12 residues. The V gene lost 5 bases and the J gene lost 12 bases, with 18 bases spanning the gap. CDR1 is SGHTS, CDR2 YDEGEE, per germline.

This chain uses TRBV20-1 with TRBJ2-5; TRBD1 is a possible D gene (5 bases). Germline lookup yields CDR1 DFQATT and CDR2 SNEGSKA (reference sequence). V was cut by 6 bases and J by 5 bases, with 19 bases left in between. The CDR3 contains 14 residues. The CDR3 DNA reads TGCAGTGCAATTTCTCCTGACAGTGTCGAGACCCAGTACTTC. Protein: CSAISPDSVETQYF.

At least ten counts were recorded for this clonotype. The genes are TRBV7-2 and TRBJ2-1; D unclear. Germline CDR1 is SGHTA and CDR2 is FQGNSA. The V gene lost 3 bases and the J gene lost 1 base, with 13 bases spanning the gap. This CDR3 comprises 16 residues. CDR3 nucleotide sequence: TGTGCCAGCAGCTTCGCGATTTTGGGATCCTACAATGAGCAGTTCTTC. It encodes CASSFAILGSYNEQFF.

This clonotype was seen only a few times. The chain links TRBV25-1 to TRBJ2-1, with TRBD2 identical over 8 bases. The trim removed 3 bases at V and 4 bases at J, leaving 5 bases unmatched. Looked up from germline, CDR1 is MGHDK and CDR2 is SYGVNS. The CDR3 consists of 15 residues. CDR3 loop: CASSDPSGRYNEQFF. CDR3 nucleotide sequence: TGTGCCAGCAGTGATCCTAGCGGGCGGTACAATGAGCAGTTCTTC.

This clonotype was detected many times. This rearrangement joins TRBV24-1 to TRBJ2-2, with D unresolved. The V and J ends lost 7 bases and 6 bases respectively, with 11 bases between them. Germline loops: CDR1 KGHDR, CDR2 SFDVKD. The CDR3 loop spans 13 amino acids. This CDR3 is CATSVGVAGELFF. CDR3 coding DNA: TGTGCCACCAGCGTTGGAGTGGCCGGGGAGCTGTTTTTT.

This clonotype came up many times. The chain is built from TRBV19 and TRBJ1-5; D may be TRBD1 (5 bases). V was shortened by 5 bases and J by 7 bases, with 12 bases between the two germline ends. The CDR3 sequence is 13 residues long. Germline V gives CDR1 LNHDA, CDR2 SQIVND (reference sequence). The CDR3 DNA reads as TGTGCCAGTAGTCGGGGTTGGGGCCAGCCCCAGCATTTT. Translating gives CASSRGWGQPQHF.

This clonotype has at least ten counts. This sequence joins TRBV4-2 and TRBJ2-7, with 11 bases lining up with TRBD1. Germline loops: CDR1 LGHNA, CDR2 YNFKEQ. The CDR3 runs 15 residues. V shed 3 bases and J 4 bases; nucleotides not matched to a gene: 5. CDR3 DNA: TGTGCCAGCAGCCAGGACAGGGGGCCCTCATACGAGCAGTACTTC. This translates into CASSQDRGPSYEQYF.

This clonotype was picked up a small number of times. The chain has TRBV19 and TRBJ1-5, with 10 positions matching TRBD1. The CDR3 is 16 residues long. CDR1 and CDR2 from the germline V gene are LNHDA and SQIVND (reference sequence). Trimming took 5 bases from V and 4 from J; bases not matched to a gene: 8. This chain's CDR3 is CASSGGRQGANQPQHF. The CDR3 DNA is TGTGCCAGTAGTGGTGGTAGACAGGGGGCGAATCAGCCCCAGCATTTT.

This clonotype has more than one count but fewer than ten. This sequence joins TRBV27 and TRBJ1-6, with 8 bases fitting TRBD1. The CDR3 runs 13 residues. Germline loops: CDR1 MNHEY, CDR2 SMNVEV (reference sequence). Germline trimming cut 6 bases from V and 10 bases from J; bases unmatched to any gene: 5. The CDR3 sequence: CASRFDRGSPLHF. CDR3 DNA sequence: TGTGCCAGCAGGTTCGACAGGGGCTCACCCCTCCACTTT.

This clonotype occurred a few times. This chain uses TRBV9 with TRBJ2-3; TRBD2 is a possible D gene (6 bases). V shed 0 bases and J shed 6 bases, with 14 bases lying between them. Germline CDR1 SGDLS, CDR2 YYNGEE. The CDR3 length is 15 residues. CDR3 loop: CASSVASVPGDTQYF. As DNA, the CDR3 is TGTGCCAGCAGCGTAGCTAGCGTCCCCGGGGATACGCAGTATTTT.

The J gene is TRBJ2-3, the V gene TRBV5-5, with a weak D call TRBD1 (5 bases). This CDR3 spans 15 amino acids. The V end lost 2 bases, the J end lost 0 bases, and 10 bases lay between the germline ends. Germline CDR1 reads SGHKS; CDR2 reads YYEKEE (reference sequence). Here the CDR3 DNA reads TGTGCCAGCAGCTTCCAGGGTTATAGCACAGATACGCAGTATTTT. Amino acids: CASSFQGYSTDTQYF. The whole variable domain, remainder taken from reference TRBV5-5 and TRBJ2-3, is DAGVTQSPTHLIKTRGQQVTLRCSPISGHKSVSWYQQVLGQGPQFIFQYYEKEERGRGNFPDRFSARQFPNYSSELNVNALLLGDSALYLCASSFQGYSTDTQYFGPGTRLTVL.